The 26 T cell receptor beta chains listed next were all sequenced from one sample in a study of blood T cells in healthy people across ages (dated by TCRdb to between 2015 and 2016). Libraries were made using 5' RACE. Sequencing took place on an Illumina HiSeq 2500. A second PCR of about 7 to 12 cycles was run with a J-beta primer mix and a sample-barcoded 5' primer. The raw public reads went through TCRdb reprocessing: fastp at Q25, MiXCR clone calling, in-frame beta chains kept. Each entry is one CDR3 protein sequence, shown with its most common DNA and genes. The sample profile shows some 1.4 million distinct CDR3 sequences; around 42% of them were found once. Roughly 7.9% of the sample is held by the ten biggest clonotypes. Material: blood. These receptors all come from a woman aged 18-30 years in good health.

The chain has TRBV20-1 and TRBJ2-5; 7 nucleotides agree with TRBD1. Trimming took 4 bases from V and 2 from J; bases not matched to a gene: 7. The CDR3 has 14 amino acids. The germline CDR1 and CDR2 sequences are DFQATT and SNEGSKA (reference sequence). The CDR3 nucleotides are TGCAGTGCTAACCGACAGGGATTGCAAGAGACCCAGTACTTC. Translating it yields CSANRQGLQETQYF.

This clonotype occurred a few times. This chain links TRBV9 with TRBJ2-7; D not certain. The CDR3 runs to 15 residues. Germline V lookup: CDR1 SGDLS, CDR2 YYNGEE. Trimming pared 3 bases from V and 6 bases from J, leaving 19 bases between. The CDR3 DNA reads as TGTGCCAGCAGCGCGGACCCCACGTTGGGTTCCGAGCAGTACTTC. The encoded protein is CASSADPTLGSEQYF. Looking up the rest from reference TRBV9 and TRBJ2-7 gives the full variable domain: DSGVTQTPKHLITATGQRVTLRCSPRSGDLSVYWYQQSLDQGLQFLIQYYNGEERAKGNILERFSAQQFPDLHSELNLSSLELGDSALYFCASSADPTLGSEQYFGPGTRLTVT.

This clonotype was counted between two and nine times. The rearrangement uses TRBV6-6 and TRBJ2-3; the D is unclear. The CDR3 contains 15 residues. Trimming took off 0 bases at V and 1 base at J, with 8 bases between the two ends. CDR1 MNHNY and CDR2 SVGAGI come from the germline V gene (reference sequence). CDR3 loop: CASSYSGDRTDTQYF. The CDR3 DNA reads as TGTGCCAGCAGTTACTCTGGCGACCGCACAGATACGCAGTATTTT.

The chain is built from TRBV9 and TRBJ2-7; possibly TRBD2 for D (7 bases). The CDR3 has 14 residues. Germline lookup yields CDR1 SGDLS and CDR2 YYNGEE. V was clipped by 0 bases and J by 7 bases, with 14 bases between them. In nucleotides, the CDR3 is TGTGCCAGCAGCGTAGTAGGGGGGGCGAATGAGCAGTACTTC. Residues: CASSVVGGANEQYF.

V gene TRBV4-2 combines with J gene TRBJ1-2, with D unresolved. V was shortened by 0 bases and J by 4 bases, with 18 bases between the two germline ends. The length of the CDR3 is 17 residues. The V gene's germline CDR1 is LGHNA and CDR2 YNFKEQ. CDR3 amino acids: CASSQDRLGVLGYGYTF. In DNA, the CDR3 is TGTGCCAGCAGCCAAGACCGTCTTGGGGTATTGGGCTATGGCTACACCTTC.

This clonotype was observed a few times. CDR3 region: CASRGYRYNEQFF. The CDR3 coding sequence is TGTGCCAGCAGGGGATACCGCTACAATGAGCAGTTCTTC. The chain uses TRBV6-5 and TRBJ2-1; D remains unclear. CDR3 size: 13 residues. V was trimmed by 6 bases and J by 3 bases, leaving 9 bases between them. Germline values: CDR1 MNHEY, CDR2 SVGAGI.

This clonotype was picked up a small number of times. The V gene is TRBV29-1, the J gene TRBJ2-5, with 8 bases aligning to TRBD2. This CDR3 is 13 amino acids long. V dropped 6 bases and J dropped 5; count of bases not matched to a gene: 8. Germline V gene lookup returns CDR1 SQVTM and CDR2 ANQGSEA. The CDR3 bases are TGCAGCGTCGGGGGGGATCCCGGGGAGACCCAGTACTTC. This translates into CSVGGDPGETQYF.

The CDR3 reads CASSLVLAGGISHEQYF. The CDR3, as DNA: TGTGCCAGCAGCTTAGTGTTAGCGGGAGGAATCAGTCATGAGCAGTACTTC. This chain links TRBV11-2 with TRBJ2-5, with 10 bases matching TRBD2. The CDR3 runs to 17 residues. Germline V lookup: CDR1 SGHAT, CDR2 FQNNGV. Unmatched junction bases numbered 16, after V lost 1 base and J lost 11 bases.

This chain links TRBV4-1 with TRBJ2-1; TRBD2 aligns across 8 bases. With V trimmed by 6 bases and J by 5 bases, 12 bases remained unmatched. CDR3 length equals 16 residues. Looked up from germline, CDR1 is MGHRA and CDR2 is YSYEKL. The DNA for the CDR3 is TGCGCCAGCAGTCCGAGCCCAGCTAGCGGGCACAATGAGCAGTTCTTC. Encoded protein: CASSPSPASGHNEQFF.

V gene TRBV7-2 combines with J gene TRBJ2-5; D might be TRBD2 (6 bases). V lost 5 bases, J lost 2 bases, and 21 bases lay in between. This CDR3 has 17 residues. Germline-derived CDR1 and CDR2 are SGHTA and FQGNSA. CDR3 loop: CASSPRLVIRVQETQYF. CDR3 bases: TGTGCCAGCAGCCCCCGACTAGTTATCCGGGTTCAAGAGACCCAGTACTTC. Full variable domain (remainder filled in from reference TRBV7-2 and TRBJ2-5): GAGVSQSPSNKVTEKGKDVELRCDPISGHTALYWYRQSLGQGLEFLIYFQGNSAPDKSGLPSDRFSAERTGGSVSTLTIQRTQQEDSAVYLCASSPRLVIRVQETQYFGPGTRLLVL.

This clonotype was counted only a few times. The V call is TRBV12-3 or TRBV12-4, the J call TRBJ1-5; 8 bases are a match to TRBD1. CDR3 length: 17 amino acids. V lost 5 bases to trimming and J lost 1 base; unmatched junction nucleotides: 10. DNA of the CDR3: TGTGCCAGCAGTCAAACCCGGGACAGGAAAAGCAATCAGCCCCAGCATTTT. Residues: CASSQTRDRKSNQPQHF.

The V gene is TRBV6-5, the J gene TRBJ2-6; D uncertain. Germline V gene data show CDR1 as MNHEY and CDR2 as SVGAGI. Trimming took off 4 bases at V and 4 bases at J, with 14 bases between the two ends. The CDR3 has 16 residues. The CDR3 sequence is CASSFRPEVGANVLTF. DNA of the CDR3: TGTGCCAGCAGTTTTCGGCCAGAAGTGGGGGCCAACGTCCTGACTTTC.

The J gene is TRBJ1-2, the V gene TRBV5-6; D not certain. CDR3 length equals 17 residues. CDR1 is SGHDT, CDR2 YYEEEE, per germline. The ends were cut back, 4 bases at V and 8 bases at J, with 27 bases in the middle. CDR3 sequence (DNA): TGTGCCAGCAGCACTCCGCCCGACACGTTCGGGTTGTGGGGCTACACCTTC. Protein: CASSTPPDTFGLWGYTF.

The genes are TRBV2 and TRBJ2-4, with D possibly TRBD1 on 6 matching bases. Germline V gene data show CDR1 as SNHLY and CDR2 as FYNNEI. Trimming took 5 bases from V and 13 from J, leaving 21 bases between them. The CDR3 runs 14 residues. The CDR3 here is CASSRTESMREQYF. The DNA for the CDR3 is TGTGCCAGCAGTAGGACAGAATCTATGAGGGAGCAGTACTTC.

The chain carries TRBV11-3 and TRBJ2-1; TRBD1 aligns across 10 bases. Looked up from germline, CDR1 is SGHNT and CDR2 is YENEEA. Trimming removed 5 bases from V and 5 bases from J; junction bases left unmatched: 6. CDR3 size: 15 residues. The CDR3 reads CASSPGGTGDNEQFF. The CDR3 bases are TGTGCCAGCAGCCCCGGCGGGACAGGGGACAATGAGCAGTTCTTC.

The chain combines TRBV2 with TRBJ2-2; 12 positions agree with TRBD1. The CDR3 runs 13 residues. With V trimmed by 8 bases and J by 8 bases, 3 bases remained unmatched. CDR1 and CDR2 from the germline V gene are SNHLY and FYNNEI. In DNA, the CDR3 is TGTGCCAGCGCGGGACAGGGGGCTGGGGAGCTGTTTTTT. It translates to CASAGQGAGELFF.

This clonotype has ten or more counts. In DNA form, the CDR3 reads TGTGCCAGCAGTTTGAGGGCCAATCAGCCCCAGCATTTT. Its protein product is CASSLRANQPQHF. The rearrangement uses TRBV12-3 or TRBV12-4 and TRBJ1-5, with D hard to call. The CDR3 consists of 13 residues. Trimming shortened V by 3 bases and J by 3 bases, and 6 bases separated the two germline ends.

The gene calls are TRBV4-1 and TRBJ1-5; a possible D gene is TRBD1 (6 bases). The germline V gene has CDR1 MGHRA and CDR2 YSYEKL. With 8 bases removed from V and 3 bases from J, the gap between germline ends came to 20 bases. CDR3 size: 16 residues. The CDR3 reads CASGRATGSYNQPQHF. CDR3 nucleotides: TGCGCCAGCGGGCGGGCCACAGGGTCTTACAATCAGCCCCAGCATTTT.

This clonotype has just a few counts. This sequence joins TRBV10-3 and TRBJ2-3, with TRBD2 identical over 12 bases. The CDR3 runs to 17 residues. Germline CDR1 and CDR2: ENHRY and SYGVKD. Trimming at V came to 4 bases and at J to 2 bases, leaving 7 bases not matched to a gene. CDR3 nucleotides: TGTGCCATCAGTGCTAGCGGGGGGGCATTTCCCACAGATACGCAGTATTTT. Protein: CAISASGGAFPTDTQYF.

The V call is TRBV2, the J call TRBJ2-1; 11 bases agree with TRBD2. The CDR3 is made up of 16 amino acids. Germline V gene data show CDR1 as SNHLY and CDR2 as FYNNEI. V lost 4 bases, J lost 6 bases, and 8 bases stayed unmatched. This CDR3 reads CASSVEFSGGGNEQFF. The CDR3, as DNA: TGTGCCAGCAGTGTTGAGTTTAGCGGGGGGGGCAATGAGCAGTTCTTC.

This clonotype occurred once. The rearrangement links TRBV3-1 to TRBJ2-1, with D possibly TRBD2 on 5 matching bases. V was clipped by 0 bases and J by 4 bases, with 10 bases between them. Germline V gene lookup returns CDR1 LGHDT and CDR2 YNNKEL (reference sequence). The CDR3 covers 15 residues. The CDR3 reads CASSQDTAAYNEQFF. The DNA of the CDR3 is TGTGCCAGCAGCCAAGATACAGCGGCTTACAATGAGCAGTTCTTC.

This clonotype was found a few times. This chain connects TRBV20-1 to TRBJ2-7, with no clear D. The CDR3 sequence is 14 residues long. The germline V gene encodes CDR1 DFQATT and CDR2 SNEGSKA (reference sequence). Trimming took 2 bases from V and 3 from J, leaving 14 bases between them. CDR3: CSARSTQTLYEQYF. CDR3 DNA sequence: TGCAGTGCTAGATCGACCCAGACCCTCTACGAGCAGTACTTC.

The chain combines TRBV25-1 with TRBJ1-1; 8 bases match TRBD1. V lost 0 bases, J lost 1 base, and 4 bases stayed unmatched. The CDR3 sequence is 16 residues long. CDR1 is MGHDK and CDR2 is SYGVNS in the germline V gene. The CDR3 nucleotides read TGTGCCAGCAGTGAATATTTTCAGGGGGCGAACACTGAAGCTTTCTTT. This translates into CASSEYFQGANTEAFF.

In regard to this clonotype: One junction end does not reproduce the germline sequence, and a read error may be involved. The chain employs TRBV5-1 and TRBJ2-3; no reliable D call. Germline V CDR1 and CDR2: SGHRS, YFSETQ. There are 15 residues in the CDR3. The CDR3 DNA follows: TGCGCCTGCAGCTCGGACGGTCCACCCACAGATACGCAGTATTTT. Protein product: CACSSDGPPTDTQYF.

This clonotype was found a few times. The chain combines TRBV9 with TRBJ2-3; D could derive from TRBD1 or TRBD2 (5 bases each). CDR1 and CDR2 (germline): SGDLS, YYNGEE. V dropped 2 bases and J dropped 2 bases, with 12 bases sitting between them. The CDR3 length is 15 residues. The CDR3 reads CASSVGDLFTDTQYF. CDR3 nucleotides: TGTGCCAGCAGCGTGGGGGACCTCTTCACAGATACGCAGTATTTT.

The chain carries TRBV30 and TRBJ1-2; D is perhaps TRBD1 (6 bases). This CDR3 is built from 13 residues. Germline-derived CDR1 and CDR2 are GTSNPN and SVGIG (reference sequence). V shed 0 bases and J shed 8 bases, with 13 bases lying between them. The CDR3 loop reads CAWSVVGADGYTF. The CDR3 nucleotides read TGTGCCTGGAGTGTAGTGGGGGCCGACGGCTACACCTTC.